The rows below give T cell receptor beta chains drawn from one sample of a study of regulatory T cells in long-lasting Graves disease. TCRdb processed the multiplex PCR reads anew with MiXCR; each CDR3 protein has one entry. Of 450,000 to 500,000 distinct CDR3 sequences in the sample, about 17% are singletons; the top ten hold approximately 12%. The same data also contributed to another study, on T cells in Graves' hyperthyroidism and ophthalmopathy.

Sequences were derived from peripheral blood mononuclear cells (PBMCs), sampled at new diagnosis, from a patient treated with antithyroid drugs. The source of these receptors is a man in his forties with Graves disease. The CDR3 runs from the conserved cysteine through the conserved F or W. D genes are given only for firm matches. Not all rows give a size; the values are once, few, many and, for expanded clones, a class.

v_call: TRBV7-8; j_call: TRBJ2-5; d_call: -; clone_size: many; cdr3_aa: CASSLVRVGKVVGETQYF; cdr3_nt: TGTGCCAGCAGCTTAGTAAGGGTGGGAAAGGTCGTTGGAGAGACCCAGTACTTC
v_call: TRBV29-1; j_call: TRBJ2-1; d_call: -; clone_size: many; cdr3_aa: CSVERGSYNEQFF; cdr3_nt: TGCAGCGTTGAAAGGGGTTCCTACAATGAGCAGTTCTTC
v_call: TRBV30; j_call: TRBJ2-2; d_call: TRBD1; clone_size: many; cdr3_aa: CAWSTRTGAITGELFF; cdr3_nt: TGTGCCTGGTCCACCCGGACAGGGGCGATCACCGGGGAGCTGTTTTTT
v_call: TRBV7-3; j_call: TRBJ2-2; d_call: -; clone_size: many; cdr3_aa: CASSLSRDTGELFF; cdr3_nt: TGTGCCAGCAGCTTGTCCAGGGACACCGGGGAGCTGTTTTTT
v_call: TRBV20-1; j_call: TRBJ2-1; d_call: TRBD2; clone_size: few; cdr3_aa: CSASTSGEQFF; cdr3_nt: TGCAGTGCGTCAACTAGCGGGGAGCAGTTCTTC
v_call: TRBV11-2; j_call: TRBJ2-7; d_call: -; clone_size: once; cdr3_aa: CASSSVRGVTYEQYF; cdr3_nt: TGTGCCAGCAGCTCCGTGAGGGGAGTTACTTACGAGCAGTACTTC
v_call: TRBV29-1; j_call: TRBJ2-1; d_call: -; clone_size: many; cdr3_aa: CSVEVGLVHYNEQFF; cdr3_nt: TGCAGCGTTGAAGTTGGGCTAGTTCACTACAATGAGCAGTTCTTC
v_call: TRBV11-1; j_call: TRBJ2-4; d_call: -; clone_size: many; cdr3_aa: CASSLTVSLAKNIQYF; cdr3_nt: TGTGCCAGCAGCTTGACAGTGAGTTTAGCCAAAAACATTCAGTACTTC
v_call: TRBV7-3; j_call: TRBJ1-2; d_call: -; clone_size: many; cdr3_aa: CASSPSGRGKGYTF; cdr3_nt: TGTGCCAGCAGCCCCTCTGGGCGGGGGAAAGGCTACACCTTC
v_call: TRBV3-1; j_call: TRBJ2-7; d_call: -; clone_size: many; cdr3_aa: CASSHRAGEQYF; cdr3_nt: TGTGCCAGCAGCCACAGGGCGGGAGAGCAGTACTTC
v_call: TRBV25-1; j_call: TRBJ2-1; d_call: TRBD1; clone_size: -; cdr3_aa: CASSWRQGDENEQFF; cdr3_nt: TGTGCCAGCAGTTGGAGACAGGGTGACGAAAATGAGCAGTTCTTC
v_call: TRBV11-3; j_call: TRBJ2-1; d_call: -; clone_size: many; cdr3_aa: CASRKGQRGDEQFF; cdr3_nt: TGTGCCAGCAGAAAGGGACAAAGGGGGGATGAGCAGTTCTTC
v_call: TRBV4-1; j_call: TRBJ2-2; d_call: TRBD2; clone_size: -; cdr3_aa: CASSQGLAGANTGELFF; cdr3_nt: TGCGCCAGCAGCCAAGGTCTAGCGGGAGCTAACACCGGGGAGCTGTTTTTT
v_call: TRBV5-1; j_call: TRBJ2-3; d_call: TRBD1; clone_size: many; cdr3_aa: CASSLGQGGTDTQYF; cdr3_nt: TGTGCCAGCAGCTTGGGACAGGGAGGGACAGATACGCAGTATTTT
v_call: TRBV2; j_call: TRBJ2-1; d_call: TRBD2; clone_size: many; cdr3_aa: CASNQRGYNEQFF; cdr3_nt: TGTGCCAGCAACCAGCGGGGATACAATGAGCAGTTCTTC
v_call: TRBV6-1; j_call: TRBJ2-2; d_call: -; clone_size: many; cdr3_aa: CASSSKDGANTGELFF; cdr3_nt: TGTGCCAGCAGTAGTAAGGACGGTGCGAACACCGGGGAGCTGTTTTTT
v_call: TRBV28; j_call: TRBJ2-1; d_call: TRBD1; clone_size: many; cdr3_aa: CASSPGTGGAVNEQFF; cdr3_nt: TGTGCCAGCAGTCCGGGGACAGGGGGCGCTGTCAATGAGCAGTTCTTC
v_call: TRBV19; j_call: TRBJ2-7; d_call: TRBD1; clone_size: few; cdr3_aa: CASRHRQGARDYEQYF; cdr3_nt: TGTGCCAGTAGACACAGACAGGGGGCGAGAGACTACGAGCAGTACTTC
v_call: TRBV14; j_call: TRBJ2-5; d_call: -; clone_size: -; cdr3_aa: CASSQDGQGGETQYF; cdr3_nt: TGTGCCAGCAGCCAAGATGGGCAGGGGGGAGAGACCCAGTACTTC
v_call: TRBV5-6; j_call: TRBJ2-1; d_call: TRBD1; clone_size: many; cdr3_aa: CASSPSGQVGNEQFF; cdr3_nt: TGTGCCAGCAGCCCCAGTGGACAGGTGGGCAATGAGCAGTTCTTC
v_call: TRBV28; j_call: TRBJ1-2; d_call: TRBD1; clone_size: many; cdr3_aa: CASSLRTGSGYTF; cdr3_nt: TGTGCCAGCAGTTTAAGGACAGGTTCTGGCTACACCTTC
v_call: TRBV28; j_call: TRBJ2-1; d_call: -; clone_size: many; cdr3_aa: CASKSFGTYNEQFF; cdr3_nt: TGTGCCAGCAAATCGTTCGGGACTTACAATGAGCAGTTCTTC
v_call: TRBV10-3; j_call: TRBJ2-6; d_call: -; clone_size: many; cdr3_aa: CAISESSGSGANVLTF; cdr3_nt: TGTGCCATCAGTGAGTCATCGGGTTCTGGGGCCAACGTCCTGACTTTC
v_call: TRBV30; j_call: TRBJ1-1; d_call: -; clone_size: many; cdr3_aa: CAWSVGRGTEAFF; cdr3_nt: TGTGCCTGGAGTGTCGGCCGGGGCACTGAAGCTTTCTTT
v_call: TRBV7-3; j_call: TRBJ2-3; d_call: -; clone_size: many; cdr3_aa: CASSESGPDTQYF; cdr3_nt: TGTGCCAGCAGCGAATCGGGGCCAGATACGCAGTATTTT
v_call: TRBV12-3/TRBV12-4; j_call: TRBJ2-1; d_call: TRBD2; clone_size: many; cdr3_aa: CASSLVVGRANEQFF; cdr3_nt: TGTGCCAGCAGTTTAGTCGTCGGGAGGGCCAATGAGCAGTTCTTC
v_call: TRBV12-3/TRBV12-4; j_call: TRBJ1-1; d_call: -; clone_size: few; cdr3_aa: CASSLASGGAFF; cdr3_nt: TGTGCCAGCAGTTTAGCCTCAGGAGGAGCTTTCTTT
v_call: TRBV19; j_call: TRBJ2-6; d_call: -; clone_size: few; cdr3_aa: CASRSGFEANVLTF; cdr3_nt: TGTGCCAGTAGATCTGGTTTTGAGGCCAACGTCCTGACTTTC
v_call: TRBV6-2/TRBV6-3; j_call: TRBJ2-7; d_call: TRBD2; clone_size: many; cdr3_aa: CASSLRASGISYEQYF; cdr3_nt: TGTGCCAGCAGTTTAAGGGCTAGCGGGATCTCCTACGAGCAGTACTTC
v_call: TRBV3-1; j_call: TRBJ2-1; d_call: TRBD2; clone_size: many; cdr3_aa: CASSQVLAGAHSYNEQFF; cdr3_nt: TGTGCCAGCAGCCAAGTTCTAGCGGGAGCCCACTCCTACAATGAGCAGTTCTTC
v_call: TRBV3-1; j_call: TRBJ2-5; d_call: -; clone_size: -; cdr3_aa: CASSQDLQGETQYF; cdr3_nt: TGTGCCAGCAGCCAAGATCTTCAGGGAGAGACCCAGTACTTC
v_call: TRBV20-1; j_call: TRBJ2-1; d_call: -; clone_size: many; cdr3_aa: CSAPGSRDLREFF; cdr3_nt: TGCAGTGCCCCAGGGTCCCGGGACCTAAGGGAGTTCTTC
v_call: TRBV11-2; j_call: TRBJ2-2; d_call: -; clone_size: many; cdr3_aa: CASSLIPPQNTGELFF; cdr3_nt: TGTGCCAGCAGCTTAATTCCACCCCAGAACACCGGGGAGCTGTTTTTT
v_call: TRBV5-1; j_call: TRBJ1-3; d_call: TRBD1; clone_size: many; cdr3_aa: CASSLTTGTGNTIYF; cdr3_nt: TGCGCCAGCAGCCTGACGACAGGGACTGGAAACACCATATATTTT
v_call: TRBV5-5; j_call: TRBJ2-1; d_call: TRBD2; clone_size: few; cdr3_aa: CASARTGTSSYNEQFF; cdr3_nt: TGTGCCAGCGCTAGAACGGGGACTAGCAGCTACAATGAGCAGTTCTTC
v_call: TRBV5-1; j_call: TRBJ2-7; d_call: -; clone_size: -; cdr3_aa: CASSLASGTYEQYF; cdr3_nt: TGCGCCAGCAGCTTGGCTTCGGGAACATACGAGCAGTACTTC
v_call: TRBV19; j_call: TRBJ2-3; d_call: TRBD2; clone_size: many; cdr3_aa: CASSSSSSGGTDTQYF; cdr3_nt: TGTGCCAGTAGTTCCTCGTCTAGCGGAGGCACAGATACGCAGTATTTT
v_call: TRBV7-2; j_call: TRBJ2-3; d_call: TRBD2; clone_size: few; cdr3_aa: CASSYSGFDTQYF; cdr3_nt: TGTGCCAGCAGCTATAGCGGGTTCGATACGCAGTATTTT
v_call: TRBV18; j_call: TRBJ2-2; d_call: TRBD1; clone_size: few; cdr3_aa: CASSPRQGYTGELFF; cdr3_nt: TGTGCCAGCTCACCGCGACAGGGCTACACCGGGGAGCTGTTTTTT
v_call: TRBV28; j_call: TRBJ1-4; d_call: -; clone_size: few; cdr3_aa: CASSFLWAGSEKLFF; cdr3_nt: TGTGCCAGCAGTTTCCTCTGGGCAGGGTCAGAAAAACTGTTTTTT
v_call: TRBV2; j_call: TRBJ1-2; d_call: -; clone_size: many; cdr3_aa: CASSDPAGGYGYTF; cdr3_nt: TGTGCCAGCAGTGACCCGGCGGGGGGATATGGCTACACCTTC
v_call: TRBV2; j_call: TRBJ1-5; d_call: -; clone_size: many; cdr3_aa: CASSEVRTINQPQHF; cdr3_nt: TGTGCCAGCAGTGAAGTCAGGACCATCAATCAGCCCCAGCATTTT
v_call: TRBV18; j_call: TRBJ2-1; d_call: -; clone_size: few; cdr3_aa: CASSPRASPGEQFF; cdr3_nt: TGTGCCAGCTCACCAAGGGCGAGTCCCGGGGAGCAGTTCTTC
v_call: TRBV6-2/TRBV6-3; j_call: TRBJ1-1; d_call: -; clone_size: -; cdr3_aa: CASSYFGTLTEAFF; cdr3_nt: TGTGCCAGCAGTTACTTCGGGACACTCACTGAAGCTTTCTTT
v_call: TRBV27; j_call: TRBJ2-7; d_call: TRBD2; clone_size: -; cdr3_aa: CASSPSSGKYEQYF; cdr3_nt: TGTGCCAGCAGTCCTTCTAGCGGGAAGTACGAGCAGTACTTC
v_call: TRBV6-1; j_call: TRBJ2-5; d_call: -; clone_size: few; cdr3_aa: CASKKLGDEVQETQYF; cdr3_nt: TGTGCCAGCAAAAAACTAGGGGATGAGGTACAAGAGACCCAGTACTTC
v_call: TRBV5-1; j_call: TRBJ2-1; d_call: -; clone_size: many; cdr3_aa: CASRLPLTEKKGDEQFF; cdr3_nt: TGCGCCAGCAGGCTCCCGCTTACGGAGAAGAAAGGCGATGAGCAGTTCTTC
v_call: TRBV6-5; j_call: TRBJ2-7; d_call: -; clone_size: many; cdr3_aa: CASSYTGQHEQYF; cdr3_nt: TGTGCCAGCAGTTACACAGGTCAGCACGAGCAGTACTTC
v_call: TRBV7-2; j_call: TRBJ2-2; d_call: -; clone_size: many; cdr3_aa: CASSSLANTGELFF; cdr3_nt: TGTGCCAGCAGCTCACTAGCGAACACCGGGGAGCTGTTTTTT
v_call: TRBV6-1; j_call: TRBJ2-1; d_call: TRBD2; clone_size: many; cdr3_aa: CASSKIAGVGGDEQFF; cdr3_nt: TGTGCCAGCAGTAAAATAGCGGGAGTAGGTGGAGATGAGCAGTTCTTC
v_call: TRBV11-3; j_call: TRBJ2-5; d_call: -; clone_size: few; cdr3_aa: CASSFDRRQETQYF; cdr3_nt: TGTGCCAGCAGCTTTGACAGACGCCAAGAGACCCAGTACTTC
v_call: TRBV5-5; j_call: TRBJ2-7; d_call: TRBD2; clone_size: -; cdr3_aa: CASSLTELAGDEQYF; cdr3_nt: TGTGCCAGCAGCTTGACCGAACTAGCGGGAGACGAGCAGTACTTC
v_call: TRBV20-1; j_call: TRBJ1-5; d_call: TRBD1; clone_size: few; cdr3_aa: CSARDPQGAVGGNQPQHF; cdr3_nt: TGCAGTGCTAGAGATCCCCAGGGGGCAGTCGGAGGCAATCAGCCCCAGCATTTT
v_call: TRBV20-1; j_call: TRBJ2-2; d_call: TRBD2; clone_size: -; cdr3_aa: CSARVLRAGGTGELFF; cdr3_nt: TGCAGTGCTAGAGTCCTTCGGGCGGGAGGGACCGGGGAGCTGTTTTTT
v_call: TRBV5-1; j_call: TRBJ1-1; d_call: -; clone_size: many; cdr3_aa: CASSQTGNTEAFF; cdr3_nt: TGCGCCAGCAGCCAAACAGGGAACACTGAAGCTTTCTTT
v_call: TRBV28; j_call: TRBJ2-7; d_call: -; clone_size: many; cdr3_aa: CASSFSGSGYEQYF; cdr3_nt: TGTGCCAGCAGTTTTTCCGGAAGTGGCTACGAGCAGTACTTC
v_call: TRBV6-1; j_call: TRBJ2-1; d_call: -; clone_size: few; cdr3_aa: CASSHAAARHNEQFF; cdr3_nt: TGTGCCAGCAGCCACGCAGCGGCCCGACACAATGAGCAGTTCTTC
v_call: TRBV6-5; j_call: TRBJ2-5; d_call: TRBD2; clone_size: -; cdr3_aa: CASSVPSGRALEKETQYF; cdr3_nt: TGTGCCAGCAGTGTCCCTAGCGGGAGGGCCCTCGAGAAAGAGACCCAGTACTTC
v_call: TRBV15; j_call: TRBJ2-1; d_call: -; clone_size: few; cdr3_aa: CATSRPRDRIDQFF; cdr3_nt: TGTGCCACCAGCAGACCCCGGGACCGCATTGATCAGTTCTTC
v_call: TRBV10-3; j_call: TRBJ2-1; d_call: TRBD2; clone_size: -; cdr3_aa: CAITERGLSVINEQFF; cdr3_nt: TGTGCCATCACCGAGCGGGGGCTCTCAGTAATAAATGAGCAGTTCTTC